This entry lists 29 T cell receptor beta chains sequenced from one sample in a study of T cell responses to AZD1222 COVID-19 vaccine. Assay used: immunoSEQ multiplex PCR; TCRdb lists only in-frame clones, some missing. The sample carries about 55,000 clones, nearly 90% recorded once. The source was peripheral blood, collected on day 0 of AZD1222 vaccination. The origin of the receptors is an adult in good health.

The chain links TRBV4-3 to TRBJ1-3; D is ambiguous. The CDR3 sequence is 15 residues long. V lost 4 bases and J lost 4, with 14 bases in between. Germline CDR1 is LGHNA and CDR2 is YSLEER. The CDR3 bases are TGCGCCAGCAGCCCTGCTACCTCGGGGGGAAACACCATATATTTT. This gives the protein CASSPATSGGNTIYF.

This chain links TRBV9 with TRBJ1-1, with TRBD1 matching over 9 bases. This CDR3 region has 16 residues. The V gene end was trimmed by 3 bases and the J gene end by 5 bases; junction bases not matched to a gene: 11. Germline loops: CDR1 SGDLS, CDR2 YYNGEE. The CDR3 loop reads CASSAQTTGGRTEAFF. CDR3 nucleotides: TGTGCCAGCAGCGCTCAAACGACAGGGGGAAGAACTGAAGCTTTCTTT.

The V and J genes are TRBV19 and TRBJ1-2; 7 nucleotides agree with TRBD1. This CDR3 is built from 15 residues. CDR1 and CDR2 from the germline V gene are LNHDA and SQIVND (reference sequence). The J segment lost 3 bases and the V segment lost 5 bases, leaving 9 bases of the junction unmatched. The CDR3 region is CASSVEQGRHYGYTF. For the CDR3, the DNA is TGTGCCAGTAGTGTGGAACAGGGGCGACACTATGGCTACACCTTC. The full variable domain, rest sourced from reference TRBV19 and TRBJ1-2, is DGGITQSPKYLFRKEGQNVTLSCEQNLNHDAMYWYRQDPGQGLRLIYYSQIVNDFQKGDIAEGYSVSREKKESFPLTVTSAQKNPTAFYLCASSVEQGRHYGYTFGSGTRLTVV.

The V call is TRBV19, the J call TRBJ2-3; possibly TRBD2 for D (6 bases). CDR1 is LNHDA and CDR2 is SQIVND in the germline V gene (reference sequence). CDR3 length equals 16 residues. Trimming removed 2 bases at V and 4 bases at J, with 16 bases between. The CDR3 DNA is TGTGCCAGTAGTATAAACGACCTTTTAGCGGCAGATACGCAGTATTTT. Translated, it gives CASSINDLLAADTQYF.

This clone was recorded once. The chain combines TRBV9 with TRBJ2-1, with TRBD1 as a possible D gene (6 bases). The CDR3 length is 15 residues. Trimming removed 5 bases from V and 7 bases from J, with 19 bases in between. The germline gives CDR1 SGDLS, CDR2 YYNGEE. The CDR3 DNA is TGTGCCAGCAGTGAACAGGGTAACTCGTGGAATGAGCAGTTCTTC. Residues: CASSEQGNSWNEQFF.

The chain has TRBV19 and TRBJ2-7, with 15 bases that match TRBD2. The CDR3 loop spans 15 amino acids. The germline V gene encodes CDR1 LNHDA and CDR2 SQIVND (reference sequence). V lost 8 bases and J lost 0; bases outside the gene matches: 2. CDR3 protein: CASGTSGGYSYEQYF. The CDR3 DNA sequence: TGTGCCAGTGGGACTAGCGGGGGGTACTCCTACGAGCAGTACTTC. The entire variable domain, with the rest obtained from reference TRBV19 and TRBJ2-7, is as follows: DGGITQSPKYLFRKEGQNVTLSCEQNLNHDAMYWYRQDPGQGLRLIYYSQIVNDFQKGDIAEGYSVSREKKESFPLTVTSAQKNPTAFYLCASGTSGGYSYEQYFGPGTRLTVT.

The rearrangement joins TRBV5-1 to TRBJ2-7; 9 positions match TRBD2. V lost 0 bases to trimming and J lost 6 bases; unmatched junction nucleotides: 4. Germline-derived CDR1 and CDR2 are SGHRS and YFSETQ. The CDR3 covers 14 residues. The CDR3 bases are TGCGCCAGCAGCTTGGTTGCGGGGGGGCCCGAGCAGTACTTC. This gives the protein CASSLVAGGPEQYF.

The rearrangement joins TRBV5-8 to TRBJ2-7; D possibly corresponds to TRBD1 (6 bases). The CDR3 extends over 16 amino acids. V dropped 1 base and J dropped 2 bases, with 16 bases sitting between them. Germline V gene sequence: CDR1 SGHTS, CDR2 YDEGEE. The CDR3 region is CASSLTGQPTAYEQYF. The DNA of the CDR3 is TGTGCCAGCAGCTTGACGGGACAACCGACAGCCTACGAGCAGTACTTC.

The rearrangement links TRBV7-2 to TRBJ2-4; 9 positions agree with TRBD1. The CDR3 length is 15 residues. Germline loops: CDR1 SGHTA, CDR2 FQGNSA. V shed 0 bases, J shed 5 bases, and the junction held 2 bases outside the gene matches. The CDR3 nucleotides read TGTGCCAGCAGCTTAGCCCGGACAGGGGAAAACATTCAGTACTTC. Its protein is CASSLARTGENIQYF.

CDR3 DNA sequence: TGTGCCAGCAGTGAAGGGGGGACAGGACCTGAAAAACTGTTTTTT. This codes for CASSEGGTGPEKLFF. The chain uses TRBV6-1 and TRBJ1-4; TRBD1 aligns across 8 bases. V was pared by 1 base and J by 7 bases, with 5 bases of the junction left unmatched. This CDR3 has 15 amino acids. CDR1 and CDR2 (germline): MNHNS, SASEGT.

The CDR3 DNA is TGTGCCAGCAGTTTCGACAGGGGGTATTATGGCTACACCTTC. Its translation is CASSFDRGYYGYTF. The V gene is TRBV6-2 or TRBV6-3, the J gene TRBJ1-2; 9 bases fit TRBD1. From germline, CDR1 is MNHEY and CDR2 SVGEGT. This CDR3 has 14 residues. V dropped 4 bases and J dropped 5; count of bases not matched to a gene: 5.

V and J are TRBV5-3 and TRBJ1-1; 7 bases line up with TRBD1. TRBV5-3 is noted as an ORF with a role that remains uncertain. This CDR3 has 14 amino acids. V lost 0 bases and J lost 2; bases outside the gene matches: 1. In DNA form, the CDR3 reads TGTGCCAGAAGCTTGGGACAGGGAAACACTGAAGCTTTCTTT. Translating gives CARSLGQGNTEAFF.

This clone occurred once. This sequence joins TRBV9 and TRBJ1-1; D might be TRBD1 (5 bases). The CDR3 has 14 amino acids. CDR1 is SGDLS, CDR2 YYNGEE, per germline. Trimming shortened V by 3 bases and J by 2 bases, and 11 bases separated the two germline ends. The CDR3 bases are TGTGCCAGCAGCGATGGCAGGGACAACACTGAAGCTTTCTTT. It is translated as CASSDGRDNTEAFF.

The V gene is TRBV7-3, the J gene TRBJ2-5; 7 bases align to TRBD1. Germline loops: CDR1 SGHTA, CDR2 FQGTGA. V shed 0 bases, J shed 2 bases, and the junction held 3 bases outside the gene matches. This CDR3 is 15 amino acids long. The CDR3 is CASSLTGTDQETQYF. Written as DNA, the CDR3 is TGTGCCAGCAGCTTAACGGGGACAGATCAAGAGACCCAGTACTTC.

J is TRBJ2-1 and V is TRBV19, with D perhaps matching TRBD2 (6 bases). This CDR3 has 15 amino acids. The V end lost 4 bases, the J end lost 7 bases, and 17 bases lay between the germline ends. Germline assignment: CDR1 LNHDA and CDR2 SQIVND (reference sequence). CDR3 nucleotides: TGTGCCAGTAGTACGTCGGGGGTCCCGGGGAATGAGCAGTTCTTC. It is translated as CASSTSGVPGNEQFF.

This chain joins TRBV10-3 and TRBJ1-2, with a possible D match to TRBD1 (5 bases). V lost 4 bases to trimming and J lost 3 bases, with 9 bases between them. Germline V gene lookup returns CDR1 ENHRY and CDR2 SYGVKD. This CDR3 is built from 13 residues. Written as DNA, the CDR3 is TGTGCCATCAGTGCCCGGGGGGACTATGGCTACACCTTC. Its translation is CAISARGDYGYTF.

The chain recombines TRBV11-2 with TRBJ2-1, with 7 positions matching TRBD1. The CDR3 loop spans 15 amino acids. Losses at the gene ends were 5 bases for V and 5 bases for J; bases not matched to a gene: 9. Germline CDR1 is SGHAT and CDR2 is FQNNGV. CDR3 sequence reads: CASSPRQGRNNEQFF. DNA of the CDR3: TGTGCCAGCAGCCCCAGACAGGGTAGGAACAATGAGCAGTTCTTC.

The chain uses TRBV7-2 and TRBJ1-2; TRBD1 might be the D (5 bases). Germline V gives CDR1 SGHTA, CDR2 FQGNSA. This CDR3 contains 16 residues. Deletions cut 1 base from V and 7 bases from J, with 19 bases between. As DNA, the CDR3 is TGTGCCAGCAGCTTAGATCGGGGACGGAGTCCATCTGGCTACACCTTC. It translates to CASSLDRGRSPSGYTF.

This rearrangement joins TRBV12-3 or TRBV12-4 to TRBJ2-1; tentative D call: TRBD2 (6 bases). V was cut by 8 bases and J by 4 bases, with 12 bases left in between. This CDR3 comprises 13 residues. CDR3 region: CASGQGGYNEQFF. DNA of the CDR3: TGTGCCAGCGGTCAAGGAGGGTACAATGAGCAGTTCTTC.

CDR3 protein: CASSIEGVNYQPQHF. The CDR3 region has the DNA TGTGCCAGTAGTATAGAAGGGGTCAATTATCAGCCCCAGCATTTT. The chain couples TRBV19 to TRBJ1-5, with D possibly TRBD1 on 5 matching bases. V was shortened by 0 bases and J by 5 bases, with 11 bases between the two germline ends. CDR3 size: 15 residues. The germline V gene has CDR1 LNHDA and CDR2 SQIVND (reference sequence).

This clone came up once. The chain combines TRBV29-1 with TRBJ1-2; D remains ambiguous. This CDR3 has 15 amino acids. The germline CDR1 and CDR2 sequences are SQVTM and ANQGSEA. Trimming left V 3 bases short and J 0 bases short, with 14 bases between. The CDR3 DNA is TGCAGCGTTGATATTGGCAGACCCTCTAACTATGGCTACACCTTC. Translation: CSVDIGRPSNYGYTF. Full variable domain (missing parts from reference TRBV29-1 and TRBJ1-2): SAVISQKPSRDICQRGTSLTIQCQVDSQVTMMFWYRQQPGQSLTLIATANQGSEATYESGFVIDKFPISRPNLTFSTLTVSNMSPEDSSIYLCSVDIGRPSNYGYTFGSGTRLTVV.

The rearrangement joins TRBV6-2 or TRBV6-3 to TRBJ2-2, with 16 bases that match TRBD2. The junction had 7 bases not matched to a gene; V was cut back by 6 bases and J by 6 bases. Germline CDR1 and CDR2: MNHEY and SVGEGT. The CDR3 has 17 residues. CDR3: CASSRPGLAGGPGELFF. The CDR3 bases are TGTGCCAGCAGCCGGCCGGGACTAGCGGGGGGGCCCGGGGAGCTGTTTTTT.

The chain carries TRBV7-9 and TRBJ1-4; D is perhaps TRBD1 (5 bases). The CDR3 length is 15 residues. V lost 5 bases, J lost 7 bases, and 17 bases lay in between. Germline CDR1 SEHNR, CDR2 FQNEAQ (reference sequence). As DNA, the CDR3 is TGTGCCAGCAGCCGGGAATCAGGGAGGATTGAAAAACTGTTTTTT. Translation: CASSRESGRIEKLFF.

V gene TRBV6-5 combines with J gene TRBJ2-5, with a weak D call TRBD1 (7 bases). The V gene's germline CDR1 is MNHEY and CDR2 SVGAGI. This CDR3 is 14 amino acids long. V lost 5 bases to trimming and J lost 5 bases, with 15 bases between them. This CDR3 reads CASSPSSGGETQYF. DNA of the CDR3: TGTGCCAGCAGTCCCTCCTCAGGGGGGGAGACCCAGTACTTC.

This clone turned up a few times. CDR3 DNA sequence: TGCAGCGCCACCGGGACAGAGGGCTCCTACGAGCAGTACTTC. The encoded protein is CSATGTEGSYEQYF. The chain links TRBV29-1 to TRBJ2-7, with 7 bases aligning to TRBD1. V was pared by 7 bases and J by 0 bases, with 9 bases of the junction left unmatched. The length of the CDR3 is 14 residues. Germline lookup yields CDR1 SQVTM and CDR2 ANQGSEA.

The V gene is TRBV2, the J gene TRBJ1-5, with D unresolved. CDR3 length equals 14 residues. V lost 1 base to trimming and J lost 1 base, with 5 bases between them. Germline loops: CDR1 SNHLY, CDR2 FYNNEI. CDR3 in DNA: TGTGCCAGCAGTGAAGGACGGAGCAATCAGCCCCAGCATTTT. It yields the protein CASSEGRSNQPQHF.

The chain joins TRBV4-1 to TRBJ2-3; 7 nucleotides match TRBD1. The J segment lost 3 bases and the V segment lost 4 bases, leaving 4 bases of the junction unmatched. CDR3 length equals 14 residues. CDR1 and CDR2 from the germline V gene are MGHRA and YSYEKL. The CDR3 DNA follows: TGCGCCAGCAGCCGGGGACAGCGAACAGATACGCAGTATTTT. Protein sequence: CASSRGQRTDTQYF.

The chain recombines TRBV6-5 with TRBJ2-1; D ambiguous. CDR3 length: 14 amino acids. Trimming shortened V by 5 bases and J by 0 bases, and 8 bases separated the two germline ends. Germline V gene sequence: CDR1 MNHEY, CDR2 SVGAGI. The CDR3 DNA follows: TGTGCCAGCAGTAGGGTCCTCTCCTACAATGAGCAGTTCTTC. Translated, it gives CASSRVLSYNEQFF.

The V gene is TRBV5-4, the J gene TRBJ2-1, with D perhaps given as TRBD1 or TRBD2 (5 bases each). Trimming shortened V by 2 bases and J by 7 bases, and 16 bases separated the two germline ends. The germline V gene encodes CDR1 SGHNT and CDR2 YYREEE (reference sequence). The CDR3 extends over 15 amino acids. Here the CDR3 reads CASSLLGTESNEQFF. CDR3 coding DNA: TGTGCCAGCAGCTTACTTGGGACGGAAAGTAATGAGCAGTTCTTC.